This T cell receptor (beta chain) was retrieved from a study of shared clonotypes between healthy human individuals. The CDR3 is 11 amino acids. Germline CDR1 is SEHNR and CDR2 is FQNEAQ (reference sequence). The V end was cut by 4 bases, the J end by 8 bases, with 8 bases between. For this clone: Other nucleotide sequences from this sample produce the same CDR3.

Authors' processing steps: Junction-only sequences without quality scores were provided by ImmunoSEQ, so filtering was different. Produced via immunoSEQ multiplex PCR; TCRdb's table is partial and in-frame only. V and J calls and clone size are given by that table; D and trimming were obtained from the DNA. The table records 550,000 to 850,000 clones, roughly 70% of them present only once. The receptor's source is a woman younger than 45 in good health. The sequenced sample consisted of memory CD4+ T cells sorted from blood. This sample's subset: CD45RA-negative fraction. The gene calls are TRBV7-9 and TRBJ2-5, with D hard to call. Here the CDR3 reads CASSSIETQYF. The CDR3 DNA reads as TGTGCCAGCAGCTCGATCGAAACCCAGTACTTC.